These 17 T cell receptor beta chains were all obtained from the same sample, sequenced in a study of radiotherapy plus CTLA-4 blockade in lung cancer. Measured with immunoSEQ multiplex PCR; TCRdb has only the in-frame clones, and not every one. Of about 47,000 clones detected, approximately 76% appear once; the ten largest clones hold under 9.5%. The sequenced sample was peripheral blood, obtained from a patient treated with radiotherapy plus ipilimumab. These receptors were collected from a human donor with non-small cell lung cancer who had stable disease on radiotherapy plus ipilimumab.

The CDR3 DNA reads as TGTGCCAGCAGCGTAAGTCAGGGGATGAACACCGGGGAGCTGTTTTTT. Its translation is CASSVSQGMNTGELFF. The gene calls are TRBV9 and TRBJ2-2, with a weak D call TRBD1 (6 bases). Looked up from germline, CDR1 is SGDLS and CDR2 is YYNGEE. Trimming left V 1 base short and J 1 base short, with 11 bases between. This CDR3 is built from 16 residues.

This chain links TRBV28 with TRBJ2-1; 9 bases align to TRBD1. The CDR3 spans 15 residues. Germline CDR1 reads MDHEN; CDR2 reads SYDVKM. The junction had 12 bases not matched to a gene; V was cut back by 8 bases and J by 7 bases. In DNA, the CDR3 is TGTGCCAGCGGGCCGATCGGGACAGGGAGGAATGAGCAGTTCTTC. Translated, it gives CASGPIGTGRNEQFF.

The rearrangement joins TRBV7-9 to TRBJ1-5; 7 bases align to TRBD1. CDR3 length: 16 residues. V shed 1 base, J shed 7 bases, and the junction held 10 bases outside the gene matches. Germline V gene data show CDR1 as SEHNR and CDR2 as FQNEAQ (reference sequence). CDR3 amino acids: CASSLELGGAGQPQHF. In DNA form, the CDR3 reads TGTGCCAGCAGCTTAGAGCTAGGGGGCGCGGGGCAGCCCCAGCATTTT.

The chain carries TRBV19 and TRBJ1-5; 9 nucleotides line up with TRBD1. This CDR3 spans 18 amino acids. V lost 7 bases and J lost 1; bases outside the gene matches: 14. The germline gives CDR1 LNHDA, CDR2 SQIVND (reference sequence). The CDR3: CASTSTGTGSLSNQPQHF. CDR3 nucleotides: TGTGCCAGTACCTCGACCGGGACAGGGTCTTTAAGCAATCAGCCCCAGCATTTT. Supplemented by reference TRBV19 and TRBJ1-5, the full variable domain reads DGGITQSPKYLFRKEGQNVTLSCEQNLNHDAMYWYRQDPGQGLRLIYYSQIVNDFQKGDIAEGYSVSREKKESFPLTVTSAQKNPTAFYLCASTSTGTGSLSNQPQHFGDGTRLSIL.

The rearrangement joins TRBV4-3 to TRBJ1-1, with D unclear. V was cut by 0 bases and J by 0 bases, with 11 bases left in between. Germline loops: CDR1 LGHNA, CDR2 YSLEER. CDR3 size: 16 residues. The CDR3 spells CASSQERIGMNTEAFF. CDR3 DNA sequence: TGCGCCAGCAGCCAAGAACGTATAGGGATGAACACTGAAGCTTTCTTT.

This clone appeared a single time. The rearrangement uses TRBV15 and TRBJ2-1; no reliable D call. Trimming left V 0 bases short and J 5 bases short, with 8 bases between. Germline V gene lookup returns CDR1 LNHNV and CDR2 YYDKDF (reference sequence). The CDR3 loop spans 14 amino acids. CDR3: CATSREGPDNEQFF. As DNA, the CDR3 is TGTGCCACCAGCAGAGAAGGCCCGGACAATGAGCAGTTCTTC.

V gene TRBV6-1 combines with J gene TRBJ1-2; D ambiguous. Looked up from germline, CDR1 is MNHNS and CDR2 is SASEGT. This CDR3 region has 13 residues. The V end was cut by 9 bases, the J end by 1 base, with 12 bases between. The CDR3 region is CASRDGVNYGYTF. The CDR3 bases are TGTGCCAGTAGAGATGGGGTTAACTATGGCTACACCTTC.

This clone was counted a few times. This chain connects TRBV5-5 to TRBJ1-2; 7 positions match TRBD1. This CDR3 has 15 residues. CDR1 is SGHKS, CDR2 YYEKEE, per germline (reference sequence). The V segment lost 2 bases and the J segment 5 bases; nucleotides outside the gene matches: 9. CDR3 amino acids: CASSLSPRQGYGYTF. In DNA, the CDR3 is TGTGCCAGCAGCTTATCCCCCAGACAGGGATATGGCTACACCTTC. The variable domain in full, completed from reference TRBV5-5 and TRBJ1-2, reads DAGVTQSPTHLIKTRGQQVTLRCSPISGHKSVSWYQQVLGQGPQFIFQYYEKEERGRGNFPDRFSARQFPNYSSELNVNALLLGDSALYLCASSLSPRQGYGYTFGSGTRLTVV.

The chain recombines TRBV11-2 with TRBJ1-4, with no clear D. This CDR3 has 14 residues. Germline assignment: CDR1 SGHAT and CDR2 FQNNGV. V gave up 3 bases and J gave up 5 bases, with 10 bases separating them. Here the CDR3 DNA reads TGTGCCAGCAGCTTCGAGTCCCGAAATGAAAAACTGTTTTTT. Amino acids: CASSFESRNEKLFF.

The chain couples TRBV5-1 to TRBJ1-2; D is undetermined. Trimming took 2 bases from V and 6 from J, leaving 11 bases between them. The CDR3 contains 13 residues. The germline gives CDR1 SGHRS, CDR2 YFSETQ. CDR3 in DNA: TGCGCCAGCAGCTTCGACGGGGTGGATGGCTACACCTTC. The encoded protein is CASSFDGVDGYTF.

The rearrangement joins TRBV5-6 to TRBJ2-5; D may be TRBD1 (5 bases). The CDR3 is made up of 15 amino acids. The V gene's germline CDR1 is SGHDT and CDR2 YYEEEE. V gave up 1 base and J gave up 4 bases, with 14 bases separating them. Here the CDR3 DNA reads TGTGCCAGCAGCTTGAGGCAGGGTATAACAGAGACCCAGTACTTC. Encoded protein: CASSLRQGITETQYF.

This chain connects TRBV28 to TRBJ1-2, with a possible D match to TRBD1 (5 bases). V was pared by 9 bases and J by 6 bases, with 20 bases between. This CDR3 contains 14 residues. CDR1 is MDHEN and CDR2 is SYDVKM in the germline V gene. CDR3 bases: TGTGCCAGTCGAAAGTACGGGACCCAACATGGCTACACCTTC. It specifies CASRKYGTQHGYTF.

CDR3 amino acids: CASSVLPNALTQYF. As DNA, the CDR3 is TGTGCCAGCAGCGTATTACCCAACGCCCTGACGCAGTATTTT. The chain employs TRBV9 and TRBJ2-3; D call uncertain. The V end lost 1 base, the J end lost 9 bases, and 15 bases lay between the germline ends. Germline V gene lookup returns CDR1 SGDLS and CDR2 YYNGEE. This CDR3 comprises 14 residues.

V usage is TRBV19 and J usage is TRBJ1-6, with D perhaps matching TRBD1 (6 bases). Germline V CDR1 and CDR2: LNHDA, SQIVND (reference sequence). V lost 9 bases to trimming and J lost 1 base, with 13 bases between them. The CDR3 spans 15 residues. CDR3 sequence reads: CASWGRGSYNSPLHF. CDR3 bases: TGTGCCAGCTGGGGGCGAGGGTCCTATAATTCACCCCTCCACTTT.

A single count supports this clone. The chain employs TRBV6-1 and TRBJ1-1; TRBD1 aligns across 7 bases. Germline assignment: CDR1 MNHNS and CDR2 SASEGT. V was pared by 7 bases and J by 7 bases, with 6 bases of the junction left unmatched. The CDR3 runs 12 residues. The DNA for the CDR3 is TGTGCCAGCATTTCAGGGGGGGGTGAAGCTTTCTTT. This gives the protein CASISGGGEAFF.

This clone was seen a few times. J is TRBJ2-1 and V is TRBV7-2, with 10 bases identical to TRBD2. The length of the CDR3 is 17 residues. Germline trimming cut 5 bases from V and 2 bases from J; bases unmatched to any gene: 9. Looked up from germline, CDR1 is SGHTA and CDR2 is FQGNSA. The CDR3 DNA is TGTGCCAGCAGCGGACGACCTAGCGGGGGAACCTACAATGAGCAGTTCTTC. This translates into CASSGRPSGGTYNEQFF. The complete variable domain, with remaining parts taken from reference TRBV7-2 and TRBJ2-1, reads GAGVSQSPSNKVTEKGKDVELRCDPISGHTALYWYRQSLGQGLEFLIYFQGNSAPDKSGLPSDRFSAERTGGSVSTLTIQRTQQEDSAVYLCASSGRPSGGTYNEQFFGPGTRLTVL.

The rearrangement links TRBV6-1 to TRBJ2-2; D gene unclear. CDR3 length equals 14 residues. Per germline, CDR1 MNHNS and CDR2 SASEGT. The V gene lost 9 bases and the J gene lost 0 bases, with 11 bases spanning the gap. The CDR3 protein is CASRTVANTGELFF. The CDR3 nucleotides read TGTGCCAGTAGGACGGTTGCGAACACCGGGGAGCTGTTTTTT.